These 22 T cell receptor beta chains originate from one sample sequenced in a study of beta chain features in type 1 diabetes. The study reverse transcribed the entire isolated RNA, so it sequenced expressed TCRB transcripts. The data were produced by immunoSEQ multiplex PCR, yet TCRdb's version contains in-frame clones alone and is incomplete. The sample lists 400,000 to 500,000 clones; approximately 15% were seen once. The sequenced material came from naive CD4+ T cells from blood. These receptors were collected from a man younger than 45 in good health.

The CDR3 reads CASSLFTSSGANVLTF. As DNA, the CDR3 is TGTGCCAGCAGCTTGTTTACTTCGTCTGGGGCCAACGTCCTGACTTTC. The rearrangement links TRBV5-4 to TRBJ2-6; D gene ambiguous. The V end was cut by 1 base, the J end by 1 base, with 9 bases between. Per the germline V gene, CDR1 is SGHNT and CDR2 is YYREEE (reference sequence). CDR3 length equals 16 residues.

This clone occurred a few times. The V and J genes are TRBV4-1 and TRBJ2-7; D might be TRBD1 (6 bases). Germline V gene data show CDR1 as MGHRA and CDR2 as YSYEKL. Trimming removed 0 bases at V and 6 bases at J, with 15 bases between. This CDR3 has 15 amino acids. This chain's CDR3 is CASSQDKQGFSEQYF. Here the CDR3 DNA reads TGCGCCAGCAGCCAAGATAAACAGGGTTTCTCCGAGCAGTACTTC.

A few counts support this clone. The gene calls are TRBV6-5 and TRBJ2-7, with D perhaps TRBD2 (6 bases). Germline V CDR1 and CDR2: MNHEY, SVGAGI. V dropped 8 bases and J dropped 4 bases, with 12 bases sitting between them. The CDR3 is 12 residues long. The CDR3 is CASWTGRYEQYF. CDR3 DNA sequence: TGTGCCAGCTGGACGGGGAGGTACGAGCAGTACTTC.

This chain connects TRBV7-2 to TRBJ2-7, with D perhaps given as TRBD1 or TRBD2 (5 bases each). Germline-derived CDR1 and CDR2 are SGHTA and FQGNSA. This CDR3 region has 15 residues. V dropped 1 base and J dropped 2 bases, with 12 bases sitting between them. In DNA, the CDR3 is TGTGCCAGCAGCTTAGATGGGACGGGCCCCTACGAGCAGTACTTC. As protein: CASSLDGTGPYEQYF.

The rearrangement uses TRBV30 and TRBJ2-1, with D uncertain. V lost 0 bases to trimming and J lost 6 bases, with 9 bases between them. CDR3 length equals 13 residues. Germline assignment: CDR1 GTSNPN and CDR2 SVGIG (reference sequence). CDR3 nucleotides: TGTGCCTGGAGTGTCAGGACGGGCAATGAGCAGTTCTTC. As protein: CAWSVRTGNEQFF.

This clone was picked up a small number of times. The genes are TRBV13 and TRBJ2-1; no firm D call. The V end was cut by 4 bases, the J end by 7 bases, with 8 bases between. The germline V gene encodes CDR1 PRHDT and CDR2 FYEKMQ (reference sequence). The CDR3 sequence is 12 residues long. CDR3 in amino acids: CASSSTVNEQFF. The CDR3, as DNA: TGTGCCAGCAGCTCGACCGTAAATGAGCAGTTCTTC.

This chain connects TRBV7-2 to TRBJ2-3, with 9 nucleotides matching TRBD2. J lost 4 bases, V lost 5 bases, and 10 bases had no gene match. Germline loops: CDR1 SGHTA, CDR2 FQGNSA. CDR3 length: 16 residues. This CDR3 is CASSPGPSGVSDTQYF. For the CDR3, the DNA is TGTGCCAGCAGCCCAGGGCCTAGCGGGGTATCAGATACGCAGTATTTT.

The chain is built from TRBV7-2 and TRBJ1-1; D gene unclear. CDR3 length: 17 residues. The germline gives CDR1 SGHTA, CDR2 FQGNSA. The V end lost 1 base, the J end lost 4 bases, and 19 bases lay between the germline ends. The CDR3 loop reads CASSLDRVSGLGTEAFF. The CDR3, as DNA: TGTGCCAGCAGCTTAGATCGAGTGTCAGGCCTTGGCACTGAAGCTTTCTTT.

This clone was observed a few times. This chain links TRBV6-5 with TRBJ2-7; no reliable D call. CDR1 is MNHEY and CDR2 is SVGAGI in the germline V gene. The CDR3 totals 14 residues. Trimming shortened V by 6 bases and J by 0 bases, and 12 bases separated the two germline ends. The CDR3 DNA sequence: TGTGCCAGCAGCGCTGGCGATAGCTCCTACGAGCAGTACGTC. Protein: CASSAGDSSYEQYV.

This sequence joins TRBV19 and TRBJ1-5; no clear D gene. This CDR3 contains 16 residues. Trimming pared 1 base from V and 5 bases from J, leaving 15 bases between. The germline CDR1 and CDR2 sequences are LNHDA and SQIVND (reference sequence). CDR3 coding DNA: TGTGCCAGTAGTATAGTTCAGGTTACCATCGATCAGCCCCAGCATTTT. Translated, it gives CASSIVQVTIDQPQHF. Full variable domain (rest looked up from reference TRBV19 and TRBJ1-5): DGGITQSPKYLFRKEGQNVTLSCEQNLNHDAMYWYRQDPGQGLRLIYYSQIVNDFQKGDIAEGYSVSREKKESFPLTVTSAQKNPTAFYLCASSIVQVTIDQPQHFGDGTRLSIL.

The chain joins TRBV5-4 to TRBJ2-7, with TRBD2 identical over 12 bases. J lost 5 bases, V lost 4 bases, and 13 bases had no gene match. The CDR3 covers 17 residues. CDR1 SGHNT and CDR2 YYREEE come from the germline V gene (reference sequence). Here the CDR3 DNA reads TGTGCCAGCAGCACCGGACTAGCGGGGCCCGCAGTAGACGAGCAGTACGTC. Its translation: CASSTGLAGPAVDEQYV.

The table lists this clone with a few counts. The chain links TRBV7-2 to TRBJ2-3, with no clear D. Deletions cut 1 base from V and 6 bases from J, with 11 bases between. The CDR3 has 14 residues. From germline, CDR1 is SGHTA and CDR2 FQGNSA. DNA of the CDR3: TGTGCCAGCAGCTTAGTGTCCTTGGGGGATACGCAGTATTTT. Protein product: CASSLVSLGDTQYF.

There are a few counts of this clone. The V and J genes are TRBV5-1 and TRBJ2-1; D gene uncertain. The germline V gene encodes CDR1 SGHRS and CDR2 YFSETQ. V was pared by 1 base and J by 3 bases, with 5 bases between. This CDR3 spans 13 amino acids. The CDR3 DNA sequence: TGCGCCAGCAGCTTGCCCTACTACAATGAGCAGTTCTTC. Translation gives CASSLPYYNEQFF.

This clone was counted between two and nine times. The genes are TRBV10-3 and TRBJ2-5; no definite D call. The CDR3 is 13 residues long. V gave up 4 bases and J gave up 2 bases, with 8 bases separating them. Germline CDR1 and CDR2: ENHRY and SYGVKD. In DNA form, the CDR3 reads TGTGCCATCAGTGCCGGCGGACAAGAGACCCAGTACTTC. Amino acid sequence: CAISAGGQETQYF.

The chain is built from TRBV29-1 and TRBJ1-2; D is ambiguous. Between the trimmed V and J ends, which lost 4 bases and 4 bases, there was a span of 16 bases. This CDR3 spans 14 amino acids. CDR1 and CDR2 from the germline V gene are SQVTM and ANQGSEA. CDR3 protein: CSVGVGVSPYGYTF. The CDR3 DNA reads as TGCAGCGTTGGTGTCGGGGTCAGCCCCTATGGCTACACCTTC.

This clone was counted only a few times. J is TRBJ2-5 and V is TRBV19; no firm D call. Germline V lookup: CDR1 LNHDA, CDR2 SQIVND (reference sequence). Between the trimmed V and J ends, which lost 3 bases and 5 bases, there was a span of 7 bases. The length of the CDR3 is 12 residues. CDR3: CASSITGETQYF. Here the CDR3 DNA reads TGTGCCAGTAGTATTACCGGGGAGACCCAGTACTTC.

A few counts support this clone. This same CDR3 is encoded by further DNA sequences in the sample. For the CDR3, the DNA is TGCGCCAGCAGCTTGGCGGGGCCAGAGACCCAGTACTTC. Amino acids: CASSLAGPETQYF. The chain carries TRBV5-1 and TRBJ2-5; either TRBD1 or TRBD2 may fit D (5 bases each). CDR1 SGHRS and CDR2 YFSETQ come from the germline V gene. Trimming left V 0 bases short and J 4 bases short, with 7 bases between. This CDR3 comprises 13 residues.

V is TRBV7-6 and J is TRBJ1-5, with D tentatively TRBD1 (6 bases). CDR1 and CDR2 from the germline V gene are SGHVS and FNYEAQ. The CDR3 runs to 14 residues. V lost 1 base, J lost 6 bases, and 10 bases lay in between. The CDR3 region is CASSLEGGGQPQHF. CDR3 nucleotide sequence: TGTGCCAGCAGCTTAGAAGGGGGTGGTCAGCCCCAGCATTTT. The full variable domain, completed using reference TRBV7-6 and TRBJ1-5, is GAGVSQSPRYKVTKRGQDVALRCDPISGHVSLYWYRQALGQGPEFLTYFNYEAQQDKSGLPNDRFSAERPEGSISTLTIQRTEQRDSAMYRCASSLEGGGQPQHFGDGTRLSIL.

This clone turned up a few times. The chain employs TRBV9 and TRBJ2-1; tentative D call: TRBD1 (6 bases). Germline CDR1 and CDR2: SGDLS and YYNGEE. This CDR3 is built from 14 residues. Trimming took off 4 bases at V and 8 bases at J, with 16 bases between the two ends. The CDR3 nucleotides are TGTGCCAGCAGCATTTACAGGGTATCCGATGAGCAGTTCTTC. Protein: CASSIYRVSDEQFF.

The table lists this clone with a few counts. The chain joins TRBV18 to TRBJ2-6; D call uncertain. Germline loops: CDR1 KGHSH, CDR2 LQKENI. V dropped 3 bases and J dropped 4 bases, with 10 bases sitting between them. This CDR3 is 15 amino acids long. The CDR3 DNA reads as TGTGCCAGCTCACCGTCGGCGCGGGGGGCCAACGTCCTGACTTTC. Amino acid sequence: CASSPSARGANVLTF. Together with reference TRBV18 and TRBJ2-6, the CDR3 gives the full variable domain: NAGVMQNPRHLVRRRGQEARLRCSPMKGHSHVYWYRQLPEEGLKFMVYLQKENIIDESGMPKERFSAEFPKEGPSILRIQQVVRGDSAAYFCASSPSARGANVLTFGAGSRLTVL.

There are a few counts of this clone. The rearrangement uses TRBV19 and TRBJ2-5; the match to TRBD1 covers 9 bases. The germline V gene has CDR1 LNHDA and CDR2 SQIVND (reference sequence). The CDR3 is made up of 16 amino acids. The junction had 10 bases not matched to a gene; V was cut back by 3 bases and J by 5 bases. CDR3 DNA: TGTGCCAGTAGTATGGGGACAGGGTACCACCCGGAGACCCAGTACTTC. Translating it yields CASSMGTGYHPETQYF.

The CDR3 DNA follows: TGCAGCGTTGAAAGGCAGCATAGAGAGACCCAGTACTTC. Residues: CSVERQHRETQYF. This chain links TRBV29-1 with TRBJ2-5, with unresolved D. The germline V and J ends were trimmed by 2 bases and 4 bases, with 11 bases remaining between them. The CDR3 has 13 residues. CDR1 and CDR2 (germline): SQVTM, ANQGSEA.